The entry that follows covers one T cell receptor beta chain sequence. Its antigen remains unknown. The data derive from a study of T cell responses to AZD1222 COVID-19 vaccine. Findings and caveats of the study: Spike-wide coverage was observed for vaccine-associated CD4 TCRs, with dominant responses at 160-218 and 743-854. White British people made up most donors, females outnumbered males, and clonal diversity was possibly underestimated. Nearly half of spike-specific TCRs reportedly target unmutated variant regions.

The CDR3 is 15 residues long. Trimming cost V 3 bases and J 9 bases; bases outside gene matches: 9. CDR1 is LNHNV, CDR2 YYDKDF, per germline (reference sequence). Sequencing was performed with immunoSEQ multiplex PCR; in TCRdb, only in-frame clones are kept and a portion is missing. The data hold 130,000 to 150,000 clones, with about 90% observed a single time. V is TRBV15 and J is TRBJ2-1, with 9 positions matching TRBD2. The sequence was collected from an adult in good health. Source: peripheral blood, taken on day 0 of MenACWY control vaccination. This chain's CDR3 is CATSRELAGSGEQFF. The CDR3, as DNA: TGTGCCACCAGCAGGGAGCTAGCGGGGTCGGGTGAGCAGTTCTTC.